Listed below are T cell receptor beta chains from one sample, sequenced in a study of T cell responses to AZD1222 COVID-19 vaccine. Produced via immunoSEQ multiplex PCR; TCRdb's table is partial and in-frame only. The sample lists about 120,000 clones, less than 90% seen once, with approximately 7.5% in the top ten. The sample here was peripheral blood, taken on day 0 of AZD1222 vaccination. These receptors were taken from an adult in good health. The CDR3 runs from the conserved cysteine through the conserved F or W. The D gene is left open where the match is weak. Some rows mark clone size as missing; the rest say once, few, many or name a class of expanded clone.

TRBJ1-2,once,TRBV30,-,TGTGCCTGGAGTGTACAAGGTAGGGAGGGTGGCTACACCTTC,CAWSVQGREGGYTF
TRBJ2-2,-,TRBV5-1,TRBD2,TGCGCCAGCAGCTCAACTCACGGGACTAGCGGATCCACCGGGGAGCTGTTTTTT,CASSSTHGTSGSTGELFF
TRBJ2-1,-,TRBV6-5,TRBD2,TGTGCCAGTGGGAGTAGTCTAGCGGGAGCGGACGAGCAGTTCTTC,CASGSSLAGADEQFF
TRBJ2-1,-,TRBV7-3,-,TGTGCCAGCAGCCTCGGGACTGCCTCCTACAATGAGCAGTTCTTC,CASSLGTASYNEQFF
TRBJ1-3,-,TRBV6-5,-,TGTGCCAGCAAGACAACGACGATCTCTGGAAACACCATATATTTT,CASKTTTISGNTIYF
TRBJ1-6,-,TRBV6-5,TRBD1,TGTGCCAGCAGTTCCCTGACAGGGCCTTCACCCCTCCACTTT,CASSSLTGPSPLHF
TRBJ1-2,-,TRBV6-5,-,TGTGCCAGCAGTTACTCGATACAGGGTGTCTCCTATGGCTACACCTTC,CASSYSIQGVSYGYTF
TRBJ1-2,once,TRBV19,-,TGTGCCAGTAACCCTTGGGAGGTTGGAGCTAACTATGGCTACACCTTC,CASNPWEVGANYGYTF
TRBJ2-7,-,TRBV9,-,TGTGCCAGCAGCTATGATCAGGGAGCCTACGAGCAGTACTTC,CASSYDQGAYEQYF
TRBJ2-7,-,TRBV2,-,TGTGCCAGCAGAATAAGGCAGATCCTCTACGAGCAGTACTTC,CASRIRQILYEQYF
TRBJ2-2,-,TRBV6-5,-,TGTGCCAGCAGCGCCTACTACGGTGGCACCGGGGAGCTGTTTTTT,CASSAYYGGTGELFF
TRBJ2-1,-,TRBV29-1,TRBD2,TGCAGCGTTGAAGCACCACTAGCGGGGGGCCTGTACAATGAGCAGTTCTTC,CSVEAPLAGGLYNEQFF
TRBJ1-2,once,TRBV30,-,TGTGCCTGGAGTGGGCAGTCCTTAAACTATGGCTACACCTTC,CAWSGQSLNYGYTF
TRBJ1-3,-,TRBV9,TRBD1,TGTGCCAGCAGCGTAGAAGCCAGGGGGCGCGGAAACACCATATATTTT,CASSVEARGRGNTIYF
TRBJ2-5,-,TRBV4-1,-,TGCGCCAGCAGCCAAGGGAGCGAGGGGTTGTGGGAGACCCAGTACTTC,CASSQGSEGLWETQYF
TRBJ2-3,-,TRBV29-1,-,TGCAGCGTTGAACGGTTCGGAGATACGCAGTATTTT,CSVERFGDTQYF
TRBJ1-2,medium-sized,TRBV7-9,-,TGTGCCAGCAGCTCGATTGGGTTATTCTATGGCTACACCTTC,CASSSIGLFYGYTF
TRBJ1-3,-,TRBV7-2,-,TGTGCCAGCAGCTCCGCAGGTCTAAAGGTCAACACCATATATTTT,CASSSAGLKVNTIYF
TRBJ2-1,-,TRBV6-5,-,TGTGCCAGCAGCTTCCGGGACGGGGTCTACAATGAGCAGTTCTTC,CASSFRDGVYNEQFF
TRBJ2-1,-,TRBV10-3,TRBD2,TGTGCCATGCAGGCCGGCGGGAGCAACAATGAGCAGTTCTTC,CAMQAGGSNNEQFF
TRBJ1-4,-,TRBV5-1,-,TGCGCCAGCAGCGACACTACAACTAATGAAAAACTGTTTTTT,CASSDTTTNEKLFF
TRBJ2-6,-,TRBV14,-,TGTGCCAGCAGCCCCCACTCCTCCGGGGCCAACGTCCTGACTTTC,CASSPHSSGANVLTF
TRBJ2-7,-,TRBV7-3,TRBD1,TGTGCCAGCAGCTTAATTGGGACAGGGAGCTACGAGCAGTACTTC,CASSLIGTGSYEQYF
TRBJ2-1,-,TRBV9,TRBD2,TGTGCCAGCAGCGTCGGGGGGGCGTCCGACGGTGAGCAGTTCTTC,CASSVGGASDGEQFF
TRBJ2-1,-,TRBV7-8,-,TGTGCCAGCAGCTTACTAGCCCTGGGGAATGAGCAGTTCTTC,CASSLLALGNEQFF
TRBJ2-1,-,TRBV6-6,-,TGTGCCAGCAGTTACAGTGGGTATGAGCAGTTCTTC,CASSYSGYEQFF
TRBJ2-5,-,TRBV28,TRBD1,TGTGCCAGCAGTTTCGAACAGGGGGATGAGACCCAGTACTTC,CASSFEQGDETQYF
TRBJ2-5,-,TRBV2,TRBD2,TGTGCCAGCAGGAAACTGGGAGGGGAGACCCAGTACTTC,CASRKLGGETQYF
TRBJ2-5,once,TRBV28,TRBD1,TGTGCCAGCGAACAGGGGACGTTCGCGTCCCAGTACTTC,CASEQGTFASQYF
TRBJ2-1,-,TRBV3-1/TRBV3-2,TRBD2,TGTGCCAGCAGCCACATAACGACTAGCGGGAAAAATGAGCAGTTCTTC,CASSHITTSGKNEQFF
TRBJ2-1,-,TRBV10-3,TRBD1,TGTGCCATCAGTGTAGAACAGGGGGGCAATGAGCAGTTCTTC,CAISVEQGGNEQFF
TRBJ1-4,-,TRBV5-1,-,TGCGCCAGCAGCTCAGGGGCTGCAACTAATGAAAAACTGTTTTTT,CASSSGAATNEKLFF
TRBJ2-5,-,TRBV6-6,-,TGTGCCAGCAGCCGAGGGTCAGAGACCCAGTACTTC,CASSRGSETQYF
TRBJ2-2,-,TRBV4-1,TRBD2,TGCGCCAGTACCCTTCTAGCGGGAGGGACGAACACCGGGGAGCTGTTTTTT,CASTLLAGGTNTGELFF
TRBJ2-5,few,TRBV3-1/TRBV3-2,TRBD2,TGTGCCAGCAGCCCCGGACTAGTCGAGACCCAGTACTTC,CASSPGLVETQYF
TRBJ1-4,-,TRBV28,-,TGTGCCAGCAGTTTTAAGGGGCTAAGTGAAAAACTGTTTTTT,CASSFKGLSEKLFF